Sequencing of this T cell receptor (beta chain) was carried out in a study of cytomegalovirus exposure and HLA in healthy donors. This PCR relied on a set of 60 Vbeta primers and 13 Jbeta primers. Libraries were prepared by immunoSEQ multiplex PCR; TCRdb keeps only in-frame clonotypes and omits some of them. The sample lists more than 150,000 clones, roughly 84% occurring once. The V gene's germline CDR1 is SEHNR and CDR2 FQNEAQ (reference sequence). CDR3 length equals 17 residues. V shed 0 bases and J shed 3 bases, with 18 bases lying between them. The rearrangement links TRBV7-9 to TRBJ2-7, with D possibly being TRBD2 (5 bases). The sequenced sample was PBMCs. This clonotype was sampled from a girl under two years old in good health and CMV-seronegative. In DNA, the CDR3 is TGTGCCAGCAGCTTAGCCTCCAGCCCGGGGTACGTCTACGAGCAGTACTTC. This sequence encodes CASSLASSPGYVYEQYF.